This T cell receptor (beta chain) was recovered during a study of cytomegalovirus exposure and HLA in healthy donors (dated by TCRdb to 2015 to 2018). Describing the broader study: An earlier analysis of approximately 550 of the donors reported 250 to 350 Gb of sequence data and about 100 million unique TCR beta sequences from about 179 million T cells. An early release covering roughly 640 HLA-typed donors comprised approximately 300 gigabases of sequencing data and 65 million to 100 million unique TCR sequences. Of the 350 to 400 genotyped donors, 81% fell in the genetic ancestry cluster associated with self-reported Caucasian donors. The study aimed to test whether signatures of past pathogen exposure could be identified by cataloging public T cell receptors. Using immunosequencing, the study profiled T cell repertoires from about 610 subjects and related those repertoires to cytomegalovirus serostatus. Besides the first cohort of under 700 subjects, a separate validation cohort made up of 90 to 150 different subjects was used. The study combined high-throughput TCR immunosequencing, statistical association of individual TCRs with disease status, and machine learning to predict cytomegalovirus infection status. A later analysis re-analyzed previously published TCR beta repertoires from roughly 630 donors and added high-resolution HLA genotyping to study TCR occurrence patterns. Rather than using new phenotypic data, the later analysis identified candidate immune exposures from TCR beta sequences and from how often those sequences occurred across donors. To decide whether each TCR beta V gene segment behaved as functional or pseudogenic, an earlier analysis of 587 of the donors relied on high-throughput TCR beta sequencing. Alongside the repertoire data, information on donor age, sex, ethnicity and CMV serostatus was compiled. Genome-wide SNP genotypes for about 60% of the 666 donors were used in a later genetic analysis, which treated that subset as a discovery cohort. All discovery cohort repertoires had been generated using a single sequencing platform. HLA typing covered class I and class II loci at four-digit resolution. Typing coverage varied by locus: about 620-640 donors for A, B, C, DRB1 and DQB1; approximately 500 for DQA1; around 610 for DPA1; around 450 for DPB1. About five DR-DQ haplotypes were handled as single units for association and clustering because linkage in the cohort was strong. Among 300 to 450 genotyped donors of the cohort, an average of approximately 240,000 unique TCR beta nucleotide sequences were sequenced per donor, roughly a sixth of them non-productive. Summary of the overall study and its limitations: A cluster of highly shared sequence variants was judged likely to be a technical artifact of the sequencing pipeline. CMV serostatus was the only immune exposure information available for the cohort. Assigning TCR associations to individual alleles was difficult when HLA alleles, especially DR and DQ, strongly co-occurred. Some IMGT-functional V segments, including TRBV6-2 and TRBV6-3, could not be told apart with the 87-base-pair reads, so those segments were excluded. It was suggested by the authors that the approach could potentially be generalized to other disease states and immunological phenotypes. About 17 rarely observed V segments, including chromosome 9 orphons, were excluded from the earlier analysis of about 600 of the donors because counts were too low. Roughly uniform sequencing depth across donors was assumed in presence/absence analyses, although this assumption may not hold. A later genetic analysis associated a missense DCLRE1C variant with V-gene and J-gene trimming of TCR beta chains, and an independent cohort replicated the association. Broadly in line with IMGT annotations, most TCR beta V segments showed up in productive rearrangements about 90% or about 30% of the time in an earlier analysis of 450 to 600 of the donors. Most TCR sequences were observed very rarely across donors, whereas some public TCRs were present in many individuals. Compared with equally common non-associated chains, HLA-associated TCR beta chains in a later analysis were more clonally expanded and had lower generation probabilities. In vitro tests confirmed that a few of the cytomegalovirus-associated TCR beta chains recognize cytomegalovirus antigens. In a later analysis, several top co-occurrence clusters were reported to appear linked to parvovirus B19, influenza, CMV and Epstein-Barr virus. In both the original and validation cohorts, the classifier was reported to diagnose cytomegalovirus status with high specificity and sensitivity. Only TCR beta chains were sequenced in this cohort, and the absence of alpha or paired-chain data limited detectable features. Because some donors lacked HLA typing at each locus, the association tests relied only on the typed subset. A later analysis found that most CMV-associated TCR beta chains appeared HLA-restricted, with HLA associations seemingly driven largely by CMV exposure. In the study, 150 to 200 TCR beta chains were listed as associated with cytomegalovirus. In a later genetic analysis, fewer N-insertions in productive TCRs were reported among donors in an Asian-associated ancestry cluster than the roughly 700-donor mean. A later analysis associated approximately 17,000 TCR beta sequences with specific HLA alleles at a false discovery rate of 0.05. Correlated functional status among segregating V segments might reflect linkage disequilibrium, but an unknown experimental factor could not be ruled out. In a later analysis, the rate of TCR association differed among HLA loci, with DRB1 alleles having the most associated TCRs and HLA-C alleles having the fewest. A further reported finding was that TCR beta sequences accurately predicted the HLA-A and HLA-B alleles for most subjects in the first cohort.

The cohort was made up of 650 to 700 healthy bone marrow donors. At the time of sampling, all cohort members were nominally healthy, though unrecorded immune exposures were likely present. The donor tested CMV seronegative, placing the donor among the 352 seronegative members of the cohort. Every donor gave a peripheral blood sample, and the peripheral blood mononuclear cells from that sample were used for TCR beta sequencing. Genomic DNA was extracted from the blood cell samples with the Qiagen DNeasy Blood Extraction Kit. Library method: the immunoSEQ multiplex PCR assay. A mixture of 60 forward primers for TCR Vbeta segments and 13 reverse primers for TCR Jbeta segments was used in the multiplex PCR. Amplification of the CDR3 region of rearranged TCR beta genes was performed with a multiplex PCR assay on genomic DNA. The Illumina HiSeq System was used to sequence the amplified TCR beta libraries as 87-base-pair reads. The published analysis was carried out like this. A later analysis tallied tens of millions of unique TCR beta chains across the approximately 670 repertoires, and about 12 million of those chains were shared by two or more donors. To remove PCR and sequencing errors, raw reads were error-corrected and collapsed into unique sequences using a nearest-neighbor algorithm that merged closely related sequences. V, D and J gene segments were assigned by aligning CDR3 sequences to IMGT reference sequences. For a sequence to be retained, a match of at least six nucleotides to both a V gene segment and a J gene segment was required. Rearrangements were called productive when the CDR3 lacked stop codons and stayed in frame with V and J; all others were non-productive. CDR3 was defined according to IMGT convention as the region running from the second conserved V-encoded cysteine to the conserved J-encoded phenylalanine. The earlier analysis of about 610 of the donors excluded sequences that lacked an unambiguous match to a single V gene segment. In an earlier analysis of around 590 of the donors, a V segment was called functional when productive rearrangements were above 56.7%, and segregating when the standard deviation between donors exceeded 5%. A statistical classification framework was built to diagnose cytomegalovirus status from the catalog of TCR beta chain sequences. In a later analysis, V and J genes were assigned by comparing TCR nucleotide sequences against IMGT/GENE-DB human TR gene sequences. The TCRdist pipeline was used in a later analysis to assign CDR3 sequences and most-parsimonious VDJ recombination scenarios. In a later analysis, each TCR beta chain was defined by its CDR3 amino acid sequence together with its V-gene family, and reads lacking a unique V-gene family were excluded. A later analysis removed over 500 highly shared, low-generation-probability nucleotide sequences to deal with suspected cross-contamination and a sequencing artifact. A later analysis calculated a clonal expansion index for each public chain from normalized within-repertoire ranks of inferred template counts. A later analysis computed generation probabilities with a VDJ recombination model fitted to out-of-frame rearrangements, and checked the results against IGoR. Hypergeometric tests were used in a later analysis to score TCR-TCR, TCR-HLA and TCR-CMV co-occurrence, with a repertoire-size bias correction applied to the TCR pairs. To estimate false discovery rates, a later analysis permuted the HLA or CMV assignments 20 times. In a later analysis, co-occurring TCRs were grouped with DBSCAN, and TCRdist sequence similarity was added when clustering was performed within HLA-allele-positive subsets. Repertoires with fewer than 30,000 or more than 120,000 public chains, plus five repertoires with anomalous nucleotide sharing, were excluded from co-occurrence clustering. TCRdb retrieved this table from immuneACCESS and kept in-frame rearrangements only. Not all clones are present; in checked studies, unresolved V genes account for under half, and no reason is known for the remainder. V and J calls and clone size are as listed in that table; D and trimming were resolved from the DNA. The sample's own table lists approximately 120,000 clones. Jointly, the top ten make up approximately 0.93% of the sample.

Sequences KGHSH (CDR1) and LQKENI (CDR2) are obtained from the germline V gene. Clipping removes 2 bases from V and 8 bases from J, with 2 as the unmatched junction base count. Counted from cysteine to phenylalanine, this CDR3 has 12 amino acids. Only the CDR3 portion is preserved as DNA: 36 bases, with reading frame beginning at the first base. About this clone itself: Its antigen is currently not known.

The specimen sequenced was PBMCs. The chain uses TRBV18 and TRBJ1-2, with 7 bases aligning to TRBD1. The TCR was taken from a young man in good health and CMV-seronegative. Here the CDR3 is given as CASSPTGEGYTF. In nucleotide form, the sequence is TGTGCCAGCTCACCAACAGGGGAAGGCTACACCTTC.